These T cell receptor beta chains were read from a single sample in a study of metastatic and nonmetastatic thyroid tumors. MiXCR reprocessed the PCR reads for TCRdb. The sample includes tens of thousands of clones, 20% of them seen just once. Sequences were obtained from adjacent normal tissue. These receptors came from a female donor with papillary thyroid cancer or a benign thyroid nodule (not recorded which). Some clones in this sample may be carry-over from other donors' samples. The conserved cysteine and the conserved F or W are not part of the CDR3 here.

>TRBJ2-7|TRBV6-1
ASSGVSYEQY
>TRBJ2-3|TRBV24-1
ATRRGDTQY
>TRBJ1-5|TRBV30
AWSPVGNQPQH
>TRBJ2-1|TRBV9
ASSGELAGGYNEQF
>TRBJ2-1|TRBV20-1
SASSRAEKRDEQF
>TRBJ1-1|TRBV27
ASSNDDSDTEAF
>TRBJ2-7|TRBV3-1
ASSRPGRPPEY
>TRBJ2-1|TRBV6-1
ASSHPSNEQF
>TRBJ2-1|TRBV20-1
SASRFASGSNEQF
>TRBJ2-1|TRBV13
ASSLRGRGNEQF
>TRBJ2-1|TRBV28
ASKWDWANNEQF
>TRBJ2-3|TRBV20-1
SARAVNVRADTQC
>TRBJ2-3|TRBV6-2/TRBV6-3
ASSPPSGPGDTQY
>TRBJ1-3|TRBV28
ASRITGRWTGNTIY
>TRBJ2-3|TRBV28
ASSSPARRSTDTQY
>TRBJ1-2|TRBV6-5
ASSYIGVDYGYT
>TRBJ1-2|TRBV6-5
ASSYADRESNYGNT
>TRBJ2-7|TRBV4-2
ASSQEGTSTYEQY
>TRBJ2-1|TRBV28
ARRDSSYSEQF
>TRBJ1-2|TRBV12-3/TRBV12-4
ASTIRGWGGYT
>TRBJ1-1|TRBV19
ATRTDLNTEAF
>TRBJ1-1|TRBV19
ASTRDTEAF
>TRBJ1-5|TRBV6-1
ASRDLVLGRLTNQPQH
>TRBJ2-7|TRBV20-1
SARGLSYEQY
>TRBJ2-7|TRBV12-3/TRBV12-4
ASSFGGFGSYEQY
>TRBJ1-6|TRBV20-1
SARLLWDSPLR
>TRBJ2-2|TRBV4-1
ASSPRSGELF
>TRBJ2-5|TRBV7-7
ASSLMLADETQY